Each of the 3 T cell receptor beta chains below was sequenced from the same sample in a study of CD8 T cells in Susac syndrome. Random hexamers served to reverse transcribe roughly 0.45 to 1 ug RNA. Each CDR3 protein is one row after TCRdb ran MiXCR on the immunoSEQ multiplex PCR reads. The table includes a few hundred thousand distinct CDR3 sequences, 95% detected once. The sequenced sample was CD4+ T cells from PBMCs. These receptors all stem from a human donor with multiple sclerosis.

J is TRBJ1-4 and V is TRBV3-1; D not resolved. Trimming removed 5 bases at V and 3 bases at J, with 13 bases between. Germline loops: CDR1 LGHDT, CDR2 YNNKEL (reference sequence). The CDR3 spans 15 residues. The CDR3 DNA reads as TGTGCCAGCAGCTTCCACGGTGTCGCTAATGAAAAACTGTTTTTT. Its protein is CASSFHGVANEKLFF.

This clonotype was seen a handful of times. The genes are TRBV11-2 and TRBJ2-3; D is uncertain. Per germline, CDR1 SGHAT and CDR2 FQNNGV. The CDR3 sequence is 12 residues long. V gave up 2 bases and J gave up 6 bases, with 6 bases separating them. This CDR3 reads CASSLLRDTQYF. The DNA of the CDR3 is TGTGCCAGCAGCTTACTCCGGGATACGCAGTATTTT.

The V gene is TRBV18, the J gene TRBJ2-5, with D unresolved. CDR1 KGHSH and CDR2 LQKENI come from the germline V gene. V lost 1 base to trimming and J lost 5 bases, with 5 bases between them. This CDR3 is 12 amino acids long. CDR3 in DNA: TGTGCCAGCTCACCACGGTTGGAGACCCAGTACTTC. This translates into CASSPRLETQYF.